This T cell receptor (beta chain) was documented in a study of cytomegalovirus exposure and HLA in healthy donors. As for this clone: Its target is not known.

The study's findings and limits: Most TCR sequences proved rare, with some public TCRs found in many donors.

The germline CDR1 and CDR2 sequences are LNHNV and YYDKDF (reference sequence). Trimming stripped 0 bases from V and 8 bases from J, with 13 bases between. The CDR3 runs 14 residues. PCR used 60 Vbeta primers and 13 Jbeta primers. In the original workflow: Counted up in a later analysis, unique TCR beta chains came to approximately 77 million, with some 11 million shared. Repertoires were generated with immunoSEQ multiplex PCR, while TCRdb's copy carries only in-frame clones and drops some. The DNA gave D and trimming, while V, J and clone size come from that table. The sample records about 160,000 clones, around 79% being singletons. Samples came from healthy bone marrow donors.

V gene TRBV15 combines with J gene TRBJ1-2; a weak D match, TRBD1 (6 bases). The specimen was PBMCs. The source is a man in his forties or fifties in good health and CMV-seronegative. CDR3 amino acids: CATSREGLTGGYTF. CDR3 nucleotide sequence: TGTGCCACCAGCAGAGAGGGACTAACAGGGGGCTACACCTTC.